The clone carrying this TCR beta chain turned up a few times. Germline assignment: CDR1 LNHDA and CDR2 SQIVND (reference sequence). The ends were cut back, 4 bases at V and 6 bases at J, with 24 bases in the middle. CDR3 size: 17 residues. The data were obtained in a study of T cells in Graves' hyperthyroidism and ophthalmopathy. The hyperthyroidism patients had all been newly diagnosed, and their disease duration was under 2 months. Their ages ranged from 18 to 65 years. Diagnoses rested on clinical symptoms, serum thyroxine and TRAb, thyroid ultrasound and orbital computed tomography. The PBMCs were sourced from fresh peripheral blood (about 10 ml). Amplification targeted TCR beta CDR3 regions from RNA transcripts. During a first-round RT-PCR of the TCR CDR3, the HTBI primer set was used. Each CDR3 protein gets one entry after TCRdb re-called the multiplex PCR reads with MiXCR. This table has roughly 500,000 distinct CDR3 sequences, about 15% appearing once.

Sample: blood. The receptor comes from a woman in her twenties or thirties with Graves' hyperthyroidism that later progressed to Graves' ophthalmopathy. This chain connects TRBV19 to TRBJ1-2; D possibly corresponds to TRBD1 (5 bases). The CDR3 reads CASSNSPDSMISDGYTF. In DNA form, the CDR3 reads TGTGCCAGTAGTAACTCCCCCGACAGTATGATATCTGATGGCTACACCTTC.